Listed here is a single TCR beta chain. Original data processing: The authors estimated nucleated cell counts from reference gene primer amplification. The assay was immunoSEQ multiplex PCR, and TCRdb's table has in-frame clones only and misses some. The V and J calls and the clone size are those of that table, but D and trimming were determined from the DNA. This repertoire shows over 200,000 clones, nearly 90% found once; its top ten account for over 0.55%. The data originate from a study of blood T cell repertoires in COVID-19. Overall study: From the United States, Italy and Spain came samples of acute and convalescent COVID-19. The cDNA or gDNA used as material had been derived from T cells, B-cell-depleted T cells, or PBMCs.

CDR3 length: 14 amino acids. V lost 3 bases, J lost 8 bases, and 14 bases lay in between. The germline V gene has CDR1 MDHEN and CDR2 SYDVKM. The source of this sequence is a human donor in a cohort sampled during active COVID-19. Sequencing used peripheral blood. This rearrangement joins TRBV28 to TRBJ2-1; maybe TRBD2 (6 bases). The CDR3 coding sequence is TGTGCCAGCAGTTTGACTAGTTTAGGTGATGAGCAGTTCTTC. Residues: CASSLTSLGDEQFF.